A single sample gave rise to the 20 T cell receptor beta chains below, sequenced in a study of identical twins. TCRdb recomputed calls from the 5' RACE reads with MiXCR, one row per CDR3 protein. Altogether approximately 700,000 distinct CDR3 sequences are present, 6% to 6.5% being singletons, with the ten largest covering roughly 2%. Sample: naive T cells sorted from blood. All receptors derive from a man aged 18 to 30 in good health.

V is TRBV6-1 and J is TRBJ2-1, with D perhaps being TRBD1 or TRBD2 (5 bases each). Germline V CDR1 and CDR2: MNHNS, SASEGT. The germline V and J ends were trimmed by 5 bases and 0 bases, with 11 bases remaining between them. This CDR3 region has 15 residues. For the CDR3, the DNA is TGTGCCAGCAGTCTCGGGGCTGTCTCCTACAATGAGCAGTTCTTC. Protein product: CASSLGAVSYNEQFF.

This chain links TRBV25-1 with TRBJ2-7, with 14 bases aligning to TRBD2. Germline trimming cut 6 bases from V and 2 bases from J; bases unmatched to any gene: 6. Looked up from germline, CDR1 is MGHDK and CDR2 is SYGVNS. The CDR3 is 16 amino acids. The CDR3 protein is CASSGTSGSGAYEQYF. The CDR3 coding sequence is TGTGCCAGCAGCGGGACTAGCGGGAGCGGGGCCTACGAGCAGTACTTC.

The CDR3 DNA follows: TGCGCCAGCAGCTTGGCCTCCGTGGCTCTGAACACTGAAGCTTTCTTT. Translation: CASSLASVALNTEAFF. The chain carries TRBV5-1 and TRBJ1-1, with D unclear. This CDR3 is 16 amino acids long. Germline-derived CDR1 and CDR2 are SGHRS and YFSETQ. The V gene lost 0 bases and the J gene lost 0 bases, with 12 bases spanning the gap.

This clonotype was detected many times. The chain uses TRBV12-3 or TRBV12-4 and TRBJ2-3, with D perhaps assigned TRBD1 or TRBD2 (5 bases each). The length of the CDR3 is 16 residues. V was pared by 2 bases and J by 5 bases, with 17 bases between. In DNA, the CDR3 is TGTGCCAGCAGTTTATACTGGGACGGAGGTGAAGATACGCAGTATTTT. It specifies CASSLYWDGGEDTQYF.

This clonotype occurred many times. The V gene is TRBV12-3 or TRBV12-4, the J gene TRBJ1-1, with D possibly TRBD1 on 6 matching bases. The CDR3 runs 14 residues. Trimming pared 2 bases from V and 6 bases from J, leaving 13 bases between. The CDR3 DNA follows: TGTGCCAGCAGTTTAAGACAGGTCTACGCTGAAGCTTTCTTT. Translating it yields CASSLRQVYAEAFF.

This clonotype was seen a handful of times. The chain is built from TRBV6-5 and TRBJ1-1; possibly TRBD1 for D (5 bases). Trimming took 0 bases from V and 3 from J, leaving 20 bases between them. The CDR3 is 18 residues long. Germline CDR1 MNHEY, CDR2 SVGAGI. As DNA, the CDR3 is TGTGCCAGCAGTTACTCCAGACAGACTACTAAAAGATACACTGAAGCTTTCTTT. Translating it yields CASSYSRQTTKRYTEAFF.

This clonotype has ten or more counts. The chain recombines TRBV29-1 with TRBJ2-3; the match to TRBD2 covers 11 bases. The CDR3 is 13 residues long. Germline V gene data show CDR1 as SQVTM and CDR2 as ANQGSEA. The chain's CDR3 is CSVRTSGTDTQYF. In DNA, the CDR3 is TGCAGTGTTCGGACTAGCGGGACAGATACGCAGTATTTT.

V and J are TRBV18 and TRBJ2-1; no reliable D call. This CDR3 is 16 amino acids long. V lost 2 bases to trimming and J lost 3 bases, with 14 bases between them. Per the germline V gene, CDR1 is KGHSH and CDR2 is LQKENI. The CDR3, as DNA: TGTGCCAGCTCACCAGGTAGCCGACCCATCTACAATGAGCAGTTCTTC. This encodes CASSPGSRPIYNEQFF.

This CDR3 is CASSLVAAGRSEQYV. For the CDR3, the DNA is TGTGCCAGCAGCTTAGTCGCTGCAGGGCGTAGCGAGCAGTACGTC. This chain uses TRBV11-2 with TRBJ2-7; a possible D gene is TRBD1 (5 bases). V was clipped by 1 base and J by 6 bases, with 16 bases between them. Germline CDR1 reads SGHAT; CDR2 reads FQNNGV. This CDR3 contains 15 residues.

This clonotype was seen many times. CDR3 in DNA: TGTGCCAGCAGTTACTCGAGACAGGGAGTCGGGGAGCTGTTTTTT. Protein product: CASSYSRQGVGELFF. This chain connects TRBV6-5 to TRBJ2-2, with 7 bases identical to TRBD1. CDR1 is MNHEY and CDR2 is SVGAGI in the germline V gene. V lost 0 bases and J lost 7; bases outside the gene matches: 5. This CDR3 region has 15 residues.

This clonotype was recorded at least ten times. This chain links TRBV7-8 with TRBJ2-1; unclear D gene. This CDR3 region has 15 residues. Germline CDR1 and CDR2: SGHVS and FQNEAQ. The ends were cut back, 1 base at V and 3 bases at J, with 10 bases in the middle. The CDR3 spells CASSLGLQGYNEQFF. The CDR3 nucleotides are TGTGCCAGCAGCTTAGGTTTACAAGGCTACAATGAGCAGTTCTTC.

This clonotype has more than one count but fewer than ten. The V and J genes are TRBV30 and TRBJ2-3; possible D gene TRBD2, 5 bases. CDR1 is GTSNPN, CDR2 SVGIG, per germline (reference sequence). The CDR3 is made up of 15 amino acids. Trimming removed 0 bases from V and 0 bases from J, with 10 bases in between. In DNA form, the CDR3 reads TGTGCCTGGAGTGTGAACCAGCGGAGCACAGATACGCAGTATTTT. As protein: CAWSVNQRSTDTQYF. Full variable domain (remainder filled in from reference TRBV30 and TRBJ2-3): SQTIHQWPATLVQPVGSPLSLECTVEGTSNPNLYWYRQAAGRGLQLLFYSVGIGQISSEVPQNLSASRPQDRQFILSSKKLLLSDSGFYLCAWSVNQRSTDTQYFGPGTRLTVL.

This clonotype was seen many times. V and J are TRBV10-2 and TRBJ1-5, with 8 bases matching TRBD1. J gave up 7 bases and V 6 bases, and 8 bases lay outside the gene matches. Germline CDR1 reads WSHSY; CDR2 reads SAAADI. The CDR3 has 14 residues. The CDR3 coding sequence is TGCGCCAGCAGGGTGGGGACAGGAGGGCAGCCCCAGCATTTT. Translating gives CASRVGTGGQPQHF.

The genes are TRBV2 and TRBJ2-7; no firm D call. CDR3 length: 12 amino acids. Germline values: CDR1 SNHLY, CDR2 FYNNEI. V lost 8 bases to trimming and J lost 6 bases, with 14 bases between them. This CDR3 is CASGTPRLEQYF. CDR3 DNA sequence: TGTGCCAGCGGAACACCTCGTCTCGAGCAGTACTTC.

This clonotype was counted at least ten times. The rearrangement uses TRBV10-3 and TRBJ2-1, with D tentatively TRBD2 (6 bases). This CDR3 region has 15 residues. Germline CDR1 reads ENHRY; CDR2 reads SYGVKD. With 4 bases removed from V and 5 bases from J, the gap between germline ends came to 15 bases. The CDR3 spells CAISGLTGTDNEQFF. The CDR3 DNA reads TGTGCCATCAGTGGGTTGACCGGGACTGACAATGAGCAGTTCTTC.

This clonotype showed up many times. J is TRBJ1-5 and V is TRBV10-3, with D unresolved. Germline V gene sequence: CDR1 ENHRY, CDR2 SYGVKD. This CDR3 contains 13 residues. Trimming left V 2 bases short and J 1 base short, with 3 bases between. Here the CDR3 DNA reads TGTGCCATCAGTGAGGTCAGCAATCAGCCCCAGCATTTT. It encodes CAISEVSNQPQHF.

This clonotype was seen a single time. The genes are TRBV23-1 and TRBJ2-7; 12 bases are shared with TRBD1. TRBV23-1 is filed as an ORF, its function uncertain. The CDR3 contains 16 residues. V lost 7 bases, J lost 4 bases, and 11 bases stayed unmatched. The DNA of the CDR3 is TGCGCCAGCAACCACACGGGACAGGGGGCAATATACGAGCAGTACGTC. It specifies CASNHTGQGAIYEQYV.

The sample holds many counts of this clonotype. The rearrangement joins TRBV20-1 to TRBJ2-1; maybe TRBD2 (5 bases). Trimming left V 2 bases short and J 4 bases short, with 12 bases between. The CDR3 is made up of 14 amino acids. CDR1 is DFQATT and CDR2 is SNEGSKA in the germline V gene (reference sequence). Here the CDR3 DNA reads TGCAGTGCTAGAAGCCGGGAAGGTTACAATGAGCAGTTCTTC. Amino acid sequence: CSARSREGYNEQFF.

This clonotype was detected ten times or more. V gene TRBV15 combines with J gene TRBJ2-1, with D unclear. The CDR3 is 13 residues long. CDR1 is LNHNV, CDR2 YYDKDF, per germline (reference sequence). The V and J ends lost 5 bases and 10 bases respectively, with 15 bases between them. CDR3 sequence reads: CATSRTDLGEQFF. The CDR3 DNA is TGTGCCACCAGCCGTACAGACCTAGGCGAGCAGTTCTTC. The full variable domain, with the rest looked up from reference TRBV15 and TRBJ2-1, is DAMVIQNPRYQVTQFGKPVTLSCSQTLNHNVMYWYQQKSSQAPKLLFHYYDKDFNNEADTPDNFQSRRPNTSFCFLDIRSPGLGDTAMYLCATSRTDLGEQFFGPGTRLTVL.

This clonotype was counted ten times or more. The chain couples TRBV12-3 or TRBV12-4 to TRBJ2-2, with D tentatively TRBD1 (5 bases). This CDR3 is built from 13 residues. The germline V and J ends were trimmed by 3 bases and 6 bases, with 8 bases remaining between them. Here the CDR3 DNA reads TGTGCCAGCAGTTTCTGGGGCCCCGGGGAGCTGTTTTTT. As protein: CASSFWGPGELFF.